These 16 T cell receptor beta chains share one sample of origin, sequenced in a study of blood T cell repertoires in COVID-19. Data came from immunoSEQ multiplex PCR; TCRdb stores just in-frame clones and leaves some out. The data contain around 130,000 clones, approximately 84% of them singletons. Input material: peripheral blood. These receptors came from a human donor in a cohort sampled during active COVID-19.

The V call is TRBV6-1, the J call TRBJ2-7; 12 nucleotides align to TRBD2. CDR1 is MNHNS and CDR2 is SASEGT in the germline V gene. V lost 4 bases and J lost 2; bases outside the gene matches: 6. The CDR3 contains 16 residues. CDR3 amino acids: CASSVLASGGAYEQYF. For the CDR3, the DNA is TGTGCCAGCAGTGTTTTGGCTAGCGGGGGGGCCTACGAGCAGTACTTC.

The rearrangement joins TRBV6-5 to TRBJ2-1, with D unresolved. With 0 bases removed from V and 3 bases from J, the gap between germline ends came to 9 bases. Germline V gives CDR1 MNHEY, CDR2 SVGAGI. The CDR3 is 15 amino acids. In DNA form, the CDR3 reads TGTGCCAGCAGTTACTCACCCCGCGGCTACAATGAGCAGTTCTTC. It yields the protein CASSYSPRGYNEQFF.

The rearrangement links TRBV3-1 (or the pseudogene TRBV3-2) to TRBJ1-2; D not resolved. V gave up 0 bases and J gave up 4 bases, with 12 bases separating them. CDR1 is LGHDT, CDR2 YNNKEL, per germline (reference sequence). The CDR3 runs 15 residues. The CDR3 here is CASSQDLPEGYGYTF. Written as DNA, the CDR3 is TGTGCCAGCAGCCAAGATCTCCCCGAGGGCTATGGCTACACCTTC.

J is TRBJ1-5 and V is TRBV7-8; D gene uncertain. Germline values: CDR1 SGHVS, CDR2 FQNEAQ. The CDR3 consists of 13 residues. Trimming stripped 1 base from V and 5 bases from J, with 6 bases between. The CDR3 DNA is TGTGCCAGCAGCTTAGGTGTCTATCAGCCCCAGCATTTT. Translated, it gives CASSLGVYQPQHF.

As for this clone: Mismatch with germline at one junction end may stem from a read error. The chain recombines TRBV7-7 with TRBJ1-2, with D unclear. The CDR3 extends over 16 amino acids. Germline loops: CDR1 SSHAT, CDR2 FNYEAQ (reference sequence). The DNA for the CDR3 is TGTGCTAGCAGCGCCATGGGGAGAAGAGCCCGATATGGCTACACCTTC. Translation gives CASSAMGRRARYGYTF.

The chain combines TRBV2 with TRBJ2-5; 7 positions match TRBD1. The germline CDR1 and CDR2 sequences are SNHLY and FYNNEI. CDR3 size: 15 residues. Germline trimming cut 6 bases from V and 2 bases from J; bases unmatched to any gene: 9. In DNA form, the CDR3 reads TGTGCCAGCAGCGAGACCGGGACAGAGCAAGAGACCCAGTACTTC. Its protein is CASSETGTEQETQYF.

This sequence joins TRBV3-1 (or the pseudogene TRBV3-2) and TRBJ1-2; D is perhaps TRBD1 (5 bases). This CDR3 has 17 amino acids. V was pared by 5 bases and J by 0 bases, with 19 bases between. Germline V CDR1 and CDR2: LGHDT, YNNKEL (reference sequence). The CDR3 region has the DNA TGTGCCAGCAGCACCCGACAGAGCCGTACAGCTAACTATGGCTACACCTTC. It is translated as CASSTRQSRTANYGYTF.

CDR3 DNA: TGTGCCAGCACCACCCCGGGACTCCCTCCGGGTGAAAAACTGTTTTTT. The encoded protein is CASTTPGLPPGEKLFF. This sequence joins TRBV2 and TRBJ1-4; D is possibly TRBD1 (5 bases). The CDR3 has 16 amino acids. V lost 7 bases and J lost 7, with 22 bases in between. Germline V gene sequence: CDR1 SNHLY, CDR2 FYNNEI.

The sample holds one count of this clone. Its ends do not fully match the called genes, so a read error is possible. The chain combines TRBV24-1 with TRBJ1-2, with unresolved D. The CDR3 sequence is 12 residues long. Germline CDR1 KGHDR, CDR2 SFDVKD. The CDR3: CATSDFRGTRFF. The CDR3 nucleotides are TGTGCCACCAGTGATTTTAGAGGTACTAGGTTTTTC.

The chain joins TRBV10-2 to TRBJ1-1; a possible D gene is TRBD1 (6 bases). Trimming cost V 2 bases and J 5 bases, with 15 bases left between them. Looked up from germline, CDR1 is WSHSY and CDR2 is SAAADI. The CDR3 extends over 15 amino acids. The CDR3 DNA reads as TGCGCCAGCAGTGAGGGGGAAAGGGGGTTGACTGAAGCTTTCTTT. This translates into CASSEGERGLTEAFF.

This CDR3 reads CASSFQEAFF. The CDR3 DNA sequence: TGTGCCAGCAGTTTTCAAGAAGCTTTCTTT. The chain recombines TRBV6-6 with TRBJ1-1; D not certain. The CDR3 runs to 10 residues. V gave up 4 bases and J gave up 8 bases, with 5 bases separating them. Germline assignment: CDR1 MNHNY and CDR2 SVGAGI (reference sequence).

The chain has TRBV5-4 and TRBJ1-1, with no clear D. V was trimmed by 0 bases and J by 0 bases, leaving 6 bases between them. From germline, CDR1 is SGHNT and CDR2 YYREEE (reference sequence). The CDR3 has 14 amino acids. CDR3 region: CASSLDQVNTEAFF. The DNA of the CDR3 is TGTGCCAGCAGCTTGGACCAGGTGAACACTGAAGCTTTCTTT.

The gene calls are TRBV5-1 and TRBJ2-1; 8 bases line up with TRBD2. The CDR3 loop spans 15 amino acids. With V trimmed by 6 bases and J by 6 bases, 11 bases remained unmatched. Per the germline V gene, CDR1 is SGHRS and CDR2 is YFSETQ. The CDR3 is CASTESSGATNEQFF. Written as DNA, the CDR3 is TGCGCCAGCACGGAGAGTAGCGGGGCGACCAATGAGCAGTTCTTC.

The CDR3 is CASSLRGNTEAFF. CDR3 in DNA: TGTGCCAGTAGTCTTCGGGGAAACACTGAAGCTTTCTTT. The chain uses TRBV19 and TRBJ1-1; D unresolved. The CDR3 consists of 13 residues. V was trimmed by 5 bases and J by 2 bases, leaving 9 bases between them. Germline V gives CDR1 LNHDA, CDR2 SQIVND (reference sequence).

This chain's CDR3 is CASTTVPGNQPQHF. The DNA for the CDR3 is TGCGCCAGCACGACAGTGCCGGGCAATCAGCCCCAGCATTTT. The rearrangement uses TRBV5-1 and TRBJ1-5; D may be TRBD1 (5 bases). There are 14 residues in the CDR3. In germline, CDR1 is SGHRS, CDR2 YFSETQ. V was shortened by 6 bases and J by 2 bases, with 12 bases between the two germline ends.

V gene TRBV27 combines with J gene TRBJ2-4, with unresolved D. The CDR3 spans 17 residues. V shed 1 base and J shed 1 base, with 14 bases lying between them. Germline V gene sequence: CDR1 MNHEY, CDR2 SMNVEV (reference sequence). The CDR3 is CASSLFVSSSAKNIQYF. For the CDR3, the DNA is TGTGCCAGCAGTTTATTCGTCAGTTCGTCGGCCAAAAACATTCAGTACTTC.